The 5 T cell receptor beta chains in this list originate from one sample, sequenced in a study of CD8 T cells in ankylosing spondylitis. Whole-study findings and limits: A TCR beta motif of eight or nine highly homologous variants seemed to mark ankylosing spondylitis blood.

The antigens for these receptors are not known. TCRdb recomputed calls from the 5' RACE reads with MiXCR, one row per CDR3 protein. The sample has 200,000 to 250,000 distinct CDR3 sequences; 7% to 8% are singletons. The sample comprised blood, either unsorted or a sorted T cell fraction (not recorded which). These receptors all stem from a male donor with ankylosing spondylitis.

In this sample, this clonotype turned up many times. V gene TRBV27 combines with J gene TRBJ2-1; 9 positions agree with TRBD2. The CDR3 extends over 16 amino acids. The J segment lost 5 bases and the V segment lost 0 bases, leaving 5 bases of the junction unmatched. Germline CDR1 and CDR2: MNHEY and SMNVEV (reference sequence). CDR3 DNA sequence: TGTGCCAGCAGTTTATCTGCGGGAGGGCCCAACAATGAGCAGTTCTTC. Its translation is CASSLSAGGPNNEQFF.

This clonotype was seen more than once but under ten times. This rearrangement joins TRBV27 to TRBJ1-2; 7 bases are a match to TRBD1. The germline gives CDR1 MNHEY, CDR2 SMNVEV (reference sequence). The CDR3 has 15 amino acids. V lost 4 bases to trimming and J lost 3 bases; unmatched junction nucleotides: 8. CDR3 coding DNA: TGTGCCAGCAGTTCCCGGGACAGTAATTACTATGGCTACACCTTC. It is translated as CASSSRDSNYYGYTF.

The table lists this clonotype with many counts. This chain links TRBV2 with TRBJ1-5; no firm D call. Germline V gene lookup returns CDR1 SNHLY and CDR2 FYNNEI. The CDR3 spans 13 residues. V lost 2 bases and J 4 bases, leaving 6 bases between the germline ends. As DNA, the CDR3 is TGTGCCAGCAGTGAAACGATTAATCAGCCCCAGCATTTT. Its translation is CASSETINQPQHF.

This sequence joins TRBV7-2 and TRBJ1-1; D is unclear. V lost 1 base, J lost 3 bases, and 12 bases lay in between. The CDR3 has 15 amino acids. Germline CDR1 reads SGHTA; CDR2 reads FQGNSA. In DNA form, the CDR3 reads TGTGCCAGCAGCTTAGATAGTGTAGTGGACACTGAAGCTTTCTTT. Translating gives CASSLDSVVDTEAFF.

Ten or more counts support this clonotype. The rearrangement uses TRBV29-1 and TRBJ2-1; no definite D call. The germline V gene has CDR1 SQVTM and CDR2 ANQGSEA. The CDR3 sequence is 10 residues long. V lost 5 bases, J lost 8 bases, and 7 bases lay in between. The CDR3: CSVPFDEQFF. The CDR3 DNA reads TGCAGCGTTCCTTTCGATGAGCAGTTCTTC.